This TCR beta chain was sequenced for a study of cytomegalovirus exposure and HLA in healthy donors. Study-wide findings and caveats: Most TCR sequences showed up rarely, but some public TCRs showed up in many donors. Three of the chains that were CMV-associated were confirmed in vitro to be specific for CMV antigens. It was 150 to 200 TCR beta chains that were listed as cytomegalovirus-associated.

The PCR ran on 60 Vbeta and 13 Jbeta primers. TCRdb's table, derived via immunoSEQ multiplex PCR, lists solely in-frame clones and lacks some. The sample has more than 150,000 clones, about 80% seen once. The CDR3 sequence is 14 residues long. The V and J ends lost 0 bases and 6 bases respectively, with 14 bases between them. In germline, CDR1 is GTSNPN, CDR2 SVGIG (reference sequence). Turning to this clone: No antigen is known for it.

This chain uses TRBV30 with TRBJ1-1; maybe TRBD1 (6 bases). The TCR was taken from a boy younger than 18 in good health and CMV-seronegative. The sequencing sample was made of PBMCs. CDR3: CAWSVRLGAPEAFF. The CDR3 nucleotides are TGTGCCTGGAGTGTACGCTTGGGGGCCCCTGAAGCTTTCTTT.